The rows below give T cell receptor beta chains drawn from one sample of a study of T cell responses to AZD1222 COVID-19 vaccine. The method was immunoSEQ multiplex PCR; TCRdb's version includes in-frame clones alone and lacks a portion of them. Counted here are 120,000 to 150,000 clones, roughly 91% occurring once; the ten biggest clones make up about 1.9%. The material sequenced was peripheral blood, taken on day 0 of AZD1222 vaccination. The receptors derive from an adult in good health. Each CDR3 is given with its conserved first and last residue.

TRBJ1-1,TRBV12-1,CASSLHRGPYLNTEAFF
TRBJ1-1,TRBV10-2,CASSVDRGTFSKHTEAFF
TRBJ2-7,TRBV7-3,CASSMTSGRIYEQYF
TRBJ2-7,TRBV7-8,CASSLDGAVRRWYEQYF
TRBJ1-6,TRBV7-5,CVRSLECGGGTYNSPLHF
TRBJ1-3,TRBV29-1,CSVEGTGTSGNTIYF
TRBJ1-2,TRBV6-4,CASSAQSTGEGYTF
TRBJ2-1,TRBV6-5,CASRGDSGYNEQFF
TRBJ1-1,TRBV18,CASSPPPQGITEAFF
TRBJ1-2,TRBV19,CASSIGTGGFYGYTF
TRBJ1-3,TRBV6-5,CASKPQDRGNTIYF
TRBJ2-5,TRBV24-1,CATPRGTGRLETQYF
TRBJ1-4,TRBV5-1,CASSLRRTGANEKLFF
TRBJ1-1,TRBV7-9,CASSRGTEAFF
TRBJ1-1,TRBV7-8,CASSLDRGAEAFF
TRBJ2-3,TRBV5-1,CASSWQGVFADTQYF
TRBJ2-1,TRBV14,CASSRWGLSSSYNEQFF
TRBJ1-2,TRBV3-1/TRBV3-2,CASSQDGGQGPLSYTF
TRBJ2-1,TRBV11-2,CASSRDREEEQFF
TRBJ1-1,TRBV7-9,CASSFPGEWGTEAFF
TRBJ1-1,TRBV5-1,CASSLKFTGNYRIGTEAFF
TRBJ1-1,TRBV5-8,CASSIPGQGDTEAFF
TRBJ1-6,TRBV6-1,CASSEIRANSPLHF
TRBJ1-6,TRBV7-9,CASSPGDRGTSPLHF
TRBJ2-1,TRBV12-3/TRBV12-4,CASSLGQGRFFF
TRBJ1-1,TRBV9,CASNRRSLNTEAFF
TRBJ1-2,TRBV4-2,CASSQDHRGLDGYTF
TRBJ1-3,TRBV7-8,CASSATGLTSGNTIYF
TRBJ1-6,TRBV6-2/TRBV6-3,CASSSNRGKGNSPLHF
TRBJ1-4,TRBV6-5,CASRNRDGNEKLFF
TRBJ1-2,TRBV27,CASSLRAGGVPGYTF
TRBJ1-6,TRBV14,CASSQDLGVNSPLHF
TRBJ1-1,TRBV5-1,CASSLALRAEAFF
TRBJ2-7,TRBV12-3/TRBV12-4,CASSPTSGRWQYF
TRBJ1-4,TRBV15,CATGDRDGWELFF
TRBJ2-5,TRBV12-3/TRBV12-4,CASSSQGKETQYF